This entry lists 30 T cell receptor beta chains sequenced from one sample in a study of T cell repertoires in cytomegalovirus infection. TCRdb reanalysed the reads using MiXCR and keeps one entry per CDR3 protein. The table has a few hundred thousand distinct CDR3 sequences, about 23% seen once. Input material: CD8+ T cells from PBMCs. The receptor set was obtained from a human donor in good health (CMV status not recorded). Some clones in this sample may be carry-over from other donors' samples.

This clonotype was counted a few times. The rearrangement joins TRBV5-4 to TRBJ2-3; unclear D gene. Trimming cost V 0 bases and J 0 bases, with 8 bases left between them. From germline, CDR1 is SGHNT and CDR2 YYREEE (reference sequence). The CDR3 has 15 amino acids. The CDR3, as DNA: TGTGCCAGCAGCTTGGACGTATCTAGCACAGATACGCAGTATTTT. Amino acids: CASSLDVSSTDTQYF. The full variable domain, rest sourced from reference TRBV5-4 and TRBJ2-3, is ETGVTQSPTHLIKTRGQQVTLRCSSQSGHNTVSWYQQALGQGPQFIFQYYREEENGRGNFPPRFSGLQFPNYSSELNVNALELDDSALYLCASSLDVSSTDTQYFGPGTRLTVL.

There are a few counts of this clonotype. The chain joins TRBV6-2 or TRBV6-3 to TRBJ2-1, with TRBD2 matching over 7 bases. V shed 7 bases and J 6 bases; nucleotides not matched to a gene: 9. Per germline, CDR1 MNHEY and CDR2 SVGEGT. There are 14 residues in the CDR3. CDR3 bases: TGTGCCAGCACTACACCGGGACTAATCAATGAGCAGTTCTTC. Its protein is CASTTPGLINEQFF.

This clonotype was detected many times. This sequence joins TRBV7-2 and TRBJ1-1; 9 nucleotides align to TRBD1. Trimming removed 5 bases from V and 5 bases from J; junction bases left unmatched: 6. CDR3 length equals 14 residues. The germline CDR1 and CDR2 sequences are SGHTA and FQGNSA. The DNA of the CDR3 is TGTGCCAGCAGCCGACAGGGGGGGAGTACTGAAGCTTTCTTT. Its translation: CASSRQGGSTEAFF. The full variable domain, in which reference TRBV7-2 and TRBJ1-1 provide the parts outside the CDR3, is GAGVSQSPSNKVTEKGKDVELRCDPISGHTALYWYRQSLGQGLEFLIYFQGNSAPDKSGLPSDRFSAERTGGSVSTLTIQRTQQEDSAVYLCASSRQGGSTEAFFGQGTRLTVV.

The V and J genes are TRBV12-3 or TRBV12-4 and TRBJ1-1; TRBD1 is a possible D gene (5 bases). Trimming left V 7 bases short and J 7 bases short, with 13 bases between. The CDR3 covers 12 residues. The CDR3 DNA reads TGTGCCAGCAACTGGGGGGTGAATGAAGCTTTCTTT. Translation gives CASNWGVNEAFF.

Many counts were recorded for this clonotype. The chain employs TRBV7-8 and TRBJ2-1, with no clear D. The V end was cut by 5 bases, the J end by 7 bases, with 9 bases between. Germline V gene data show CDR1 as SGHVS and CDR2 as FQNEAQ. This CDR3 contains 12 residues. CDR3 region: CASSPAENEQFF. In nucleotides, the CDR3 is TGTGCCAGCAGCCCGGCAGAGAATGAGCAGTTCTTC.

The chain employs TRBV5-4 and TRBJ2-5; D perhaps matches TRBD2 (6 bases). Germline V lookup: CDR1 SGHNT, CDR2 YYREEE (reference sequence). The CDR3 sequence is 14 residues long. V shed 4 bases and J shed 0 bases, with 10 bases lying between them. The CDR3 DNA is TGTGCCAGCAGCCTGGGACTCGACCAAGAGACCCAGTACTTC. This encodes CASSLGLDQETQYF.

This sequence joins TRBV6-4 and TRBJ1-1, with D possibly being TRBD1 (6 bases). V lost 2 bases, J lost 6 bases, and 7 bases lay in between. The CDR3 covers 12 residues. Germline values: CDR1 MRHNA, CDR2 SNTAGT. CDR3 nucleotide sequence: TGTGCCAGCAGTGACAGGGGGGCTGAAGCTTTCTTT. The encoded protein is CASSDRGAEAFF.

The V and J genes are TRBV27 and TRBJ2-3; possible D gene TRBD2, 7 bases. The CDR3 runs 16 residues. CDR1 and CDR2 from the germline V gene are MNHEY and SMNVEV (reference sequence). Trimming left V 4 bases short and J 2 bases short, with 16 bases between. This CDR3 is CASSYGGRVNTDTQYF. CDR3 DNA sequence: TGTGCCAGCAGTTACGGGGGGCGCGTGAACACAGATACGCAGTATTTT.

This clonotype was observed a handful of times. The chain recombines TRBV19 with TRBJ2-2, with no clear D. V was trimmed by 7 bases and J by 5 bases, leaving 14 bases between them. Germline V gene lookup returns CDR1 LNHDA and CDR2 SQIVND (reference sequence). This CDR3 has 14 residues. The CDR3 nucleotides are TGTGCCAGTACGTTTGGGGTGTATACCGGGGAGCTGTTTTTT. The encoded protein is CASTFGVYTGELFF.

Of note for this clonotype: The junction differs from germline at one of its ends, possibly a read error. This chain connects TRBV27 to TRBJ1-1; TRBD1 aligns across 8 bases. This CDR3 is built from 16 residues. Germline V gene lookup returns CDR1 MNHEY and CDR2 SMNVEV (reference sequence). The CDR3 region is CGSSPFFQGAFTEAFF. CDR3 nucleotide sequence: TGTGGCAGCAGTCCCTTTTTTCAGGGGGCTTTTACTGAAGCTTTCTTT.

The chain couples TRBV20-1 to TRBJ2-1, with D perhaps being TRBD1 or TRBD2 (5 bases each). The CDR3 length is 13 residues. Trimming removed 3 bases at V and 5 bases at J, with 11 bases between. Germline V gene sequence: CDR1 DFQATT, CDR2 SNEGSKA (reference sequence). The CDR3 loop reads CSASEGLHNEQFF. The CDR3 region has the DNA TGCAGTGCTAGCGAGGGGCTCCACAATGAGCAGTTCTTC.

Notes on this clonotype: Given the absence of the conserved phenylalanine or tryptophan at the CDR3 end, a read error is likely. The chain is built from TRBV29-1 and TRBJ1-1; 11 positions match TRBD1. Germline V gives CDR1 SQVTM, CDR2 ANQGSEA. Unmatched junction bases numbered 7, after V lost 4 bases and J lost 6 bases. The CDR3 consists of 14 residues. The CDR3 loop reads CSVGERTGGSEAFS. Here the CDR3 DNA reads TGCAGCGTTGGGGAGAGGACAGGGGGCTCTGAAGCTTTCTCT.

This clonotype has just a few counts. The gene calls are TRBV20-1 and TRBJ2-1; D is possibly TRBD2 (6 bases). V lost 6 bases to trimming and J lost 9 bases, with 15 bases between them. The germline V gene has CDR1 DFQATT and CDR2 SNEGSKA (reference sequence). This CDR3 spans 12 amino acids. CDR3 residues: CSAEGSYPEQFF. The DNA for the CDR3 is TGCAGTGCGGAGGGCAGTTACCCTGAGCAGTTCTTC.

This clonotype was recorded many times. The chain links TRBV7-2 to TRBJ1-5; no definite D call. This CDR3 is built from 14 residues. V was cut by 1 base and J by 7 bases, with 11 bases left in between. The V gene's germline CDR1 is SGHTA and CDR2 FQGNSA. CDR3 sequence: CASSLDGGRQPQHF. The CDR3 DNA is TGTGCCAGCAGCTTAGACGGAGGCAGGCAGCCCCAGCATTTT.

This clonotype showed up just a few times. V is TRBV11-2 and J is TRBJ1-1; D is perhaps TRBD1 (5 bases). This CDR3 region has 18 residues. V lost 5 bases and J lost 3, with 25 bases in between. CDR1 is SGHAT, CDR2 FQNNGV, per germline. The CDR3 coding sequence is TGTGCCAGCAGCATCACCGGGACTTCTCTCCCCTGGGACACTGAAGCTTTCTTT. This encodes CASSITGTSLPWDTEAFF.

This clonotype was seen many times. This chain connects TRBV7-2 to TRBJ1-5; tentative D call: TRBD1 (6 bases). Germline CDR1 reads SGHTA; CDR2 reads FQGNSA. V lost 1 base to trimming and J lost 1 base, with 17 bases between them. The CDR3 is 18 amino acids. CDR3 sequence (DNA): TGTGCCAGCAGCTTAGAGGGTCTTACAGGGTTGAGCAATCAGCCCCAGCATTTT. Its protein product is CASSLEGLTGLSNQPQHF.

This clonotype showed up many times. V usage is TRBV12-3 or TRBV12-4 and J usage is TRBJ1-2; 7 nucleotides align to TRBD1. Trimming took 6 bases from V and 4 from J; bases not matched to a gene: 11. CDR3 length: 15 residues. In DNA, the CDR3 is TGTGCCAGCAGCAGTCCGGGACAGTTAAGCTATGGCTACACCTTC. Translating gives CASSSPGQLSYGYTF.

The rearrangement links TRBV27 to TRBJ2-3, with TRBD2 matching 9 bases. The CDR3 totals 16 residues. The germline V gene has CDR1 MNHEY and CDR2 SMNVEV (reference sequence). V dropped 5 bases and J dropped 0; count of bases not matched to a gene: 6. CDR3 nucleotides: TGTGCCAGCAGTCCGTTGCGGGGGGGCAGCACAGATACGCAGTATTTT. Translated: CASSPLRGGSTDTQYF.

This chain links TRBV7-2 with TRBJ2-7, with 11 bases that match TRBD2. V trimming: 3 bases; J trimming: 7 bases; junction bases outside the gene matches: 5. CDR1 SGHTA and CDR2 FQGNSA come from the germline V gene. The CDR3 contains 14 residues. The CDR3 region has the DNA TGTGCCAGCAGCTTGTTAGCGGGGGGGGGTGAGCAGTACTTC. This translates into CASSLLAGGGEQYF.

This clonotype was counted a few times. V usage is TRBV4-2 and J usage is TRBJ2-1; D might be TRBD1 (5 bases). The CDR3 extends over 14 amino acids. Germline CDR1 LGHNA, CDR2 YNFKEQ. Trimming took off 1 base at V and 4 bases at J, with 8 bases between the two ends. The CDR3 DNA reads TGTGCCAGCAGCCAAGGGGGCCTTTACAATGAGCAGTTCTTC. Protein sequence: CASSQGGLYNEQFF.

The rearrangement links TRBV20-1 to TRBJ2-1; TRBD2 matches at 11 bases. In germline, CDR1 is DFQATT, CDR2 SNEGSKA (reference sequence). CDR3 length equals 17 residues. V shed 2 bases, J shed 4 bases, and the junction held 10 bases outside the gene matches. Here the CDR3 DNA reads TGCAGTGCTAGATCACTCCCGGGACTAGCGGAGTACAATGAGCAGTTCTTC. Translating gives CSARSLPGLAEYNEQFF.

DNA of the CDR3: TGTGCCAGTAGTATCTACATAGGGGCTAGCACAGATACGCAGTATTTT. As protein: CASSIYIGASTDTQYF. The J gene is TRBJ2-3, the V gene TRBV19; possibly TRBD1 for D (5 bases). V was cut by 3 bases and J by 0 bases, with 13 bases left in between. This CDR3 spans 16 amino acids. From germline, CDR1 is LNHDA and CDR2 SQIVND (reference sequence). Full variable domain (rest looked up from reference TRBV19 and TRBJ2-3): DGGITQSPKYLFRKEGQNVTLSCEQNLNHDAMYWYRQDPGQGLRLIYYSQIVNDFQKGDIAEGYSVSREKKESFPLTVTSAQKNPTAFYLCASSIYIGASTDTQYFGPGTRLTVL.

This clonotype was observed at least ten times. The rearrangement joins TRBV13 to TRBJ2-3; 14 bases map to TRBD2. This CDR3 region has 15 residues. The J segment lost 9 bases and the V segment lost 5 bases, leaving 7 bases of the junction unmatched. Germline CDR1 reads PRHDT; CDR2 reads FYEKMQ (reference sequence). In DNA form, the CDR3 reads TGTGCCAGCAGCCACGGGACTAGCGGGGGTGAAACGCAGTATTTT. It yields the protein CASSHGTSGGETQYF.

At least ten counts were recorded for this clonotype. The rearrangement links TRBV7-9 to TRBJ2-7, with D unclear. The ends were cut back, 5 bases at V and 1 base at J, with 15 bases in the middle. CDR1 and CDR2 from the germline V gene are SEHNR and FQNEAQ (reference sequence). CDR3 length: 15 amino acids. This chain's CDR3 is CASSPPGRESYEQYF. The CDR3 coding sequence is TGTGCCAGCAGCCCTCCCGGACGCGAGTCCTACGAGCAGTACTTC. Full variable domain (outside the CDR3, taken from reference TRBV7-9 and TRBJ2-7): DTGVSQNPRHKITKRGQNVTFRCDPISEHNRLYWYRQTLGQGPEFLTYFQNEAQLEKSRLLSDRFSAERPKGSFSTLEIQRTEQGDSAMYLCASSPPGRESYEQYFGPGTRLTVT.

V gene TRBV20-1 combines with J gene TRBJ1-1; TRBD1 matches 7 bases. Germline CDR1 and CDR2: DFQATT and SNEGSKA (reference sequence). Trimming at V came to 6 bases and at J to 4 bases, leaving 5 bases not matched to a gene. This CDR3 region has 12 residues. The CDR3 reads CSARQGSTEAFF. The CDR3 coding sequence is TGCAGTGCCAGACAGGGAAGCACTGAAGCTTTCTTT.

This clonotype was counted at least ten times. CDR3 sequence (DNA): TGTGCCAGCAGCGGATTGGCGACCCAGTACTTC. Translation: CASSGLATQYF. The chain links TRBV7-9 to TRBJ2-5; D not resolved. The V and J ends lost 5 bases and 7 bases respectively, with 8 bases between them. The germline V gene encodes CDR1 SEHNR and CDR2 FQNEAQ (reference sequence). The CDR3 contains 11 residues.

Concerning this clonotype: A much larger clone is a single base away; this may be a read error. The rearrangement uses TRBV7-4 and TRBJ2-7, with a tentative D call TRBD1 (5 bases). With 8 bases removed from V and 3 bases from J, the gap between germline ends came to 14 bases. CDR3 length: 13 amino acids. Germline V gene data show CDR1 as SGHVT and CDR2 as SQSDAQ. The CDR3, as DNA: TGTGCCAGCGGCAGTGACAGCCTCTACGAGCAGTACTTC. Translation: CASGSDSLYEQYF.

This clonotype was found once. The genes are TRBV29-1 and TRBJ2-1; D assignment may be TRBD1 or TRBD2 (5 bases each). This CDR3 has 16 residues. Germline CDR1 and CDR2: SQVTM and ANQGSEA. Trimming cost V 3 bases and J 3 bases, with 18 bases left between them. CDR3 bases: TGCAGCGTTGACGGGATTAGGCAGGGAGACTACAATGAGCAGTTCTTC. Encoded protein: CSVDGIRQGDYNEQFF.

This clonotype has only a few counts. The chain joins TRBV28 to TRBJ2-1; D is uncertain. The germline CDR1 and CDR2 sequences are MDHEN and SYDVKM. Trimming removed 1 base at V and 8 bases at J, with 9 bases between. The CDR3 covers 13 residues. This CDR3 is CASSLSLFHEQFF. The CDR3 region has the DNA TGTGCCAGCAGTTTATCACTATTTCATGAGCAGTTCTTC.

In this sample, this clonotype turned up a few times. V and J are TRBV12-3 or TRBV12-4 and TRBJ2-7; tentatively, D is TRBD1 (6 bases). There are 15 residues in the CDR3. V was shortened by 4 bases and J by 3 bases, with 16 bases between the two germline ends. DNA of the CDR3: TGTGCCAGCAGTTCCTGGGACATTACGATCTACGAGCAGTACTTC. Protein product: CASSSWDITIYEQYF.